These 20 T cell receptor beta chains originate from one sample sequenced in a study of cytomegalovirus exposure and HLA in healthy donors. Method: immunoSEQ multiplex PCR; TCRdb's copy keeps in-frame clones and lacks some. The data show fewer than 200,000 clones, 87% seen once. Sequenced material: PBMCs. These receptors were obtained from a woman aged 30 to 39 in good health and CMV-seronegative.

The chain carries TRBV30 and TRBJ1-1; D possibly corresponds to TRBD1 (6 bases). Trimming left V 4 bases short and J 7 bases short, with 13 bases between. The CDR3 extends over 12 amino acids. Germline CDR1 GTSNPN, CDR2 SVGIG (reference sequence). Here the CDR3 reads CAWKWGTNEAFF. The DNA of the CDR3 is TGTGCCTGGAAATGGGGGACAAATGAAGCTTTCTTT.

The chain uses TRBV27 and TRBJ2-3; 7 bases are shared with TRBD2. The germline CDR1 and CDR2 sequences are MNHEY and SMNVEV (reference sequence). The V and J ends lost 2 bases and 1 base, in that order; junction bases with no gene match: 0. The length of the CDR3 is 14 residues. CDR3 bases: TGTGCCAGCAGTTTAGGGGGGGGCACAGATACGCAGTATTTT. Protein sequence: CASSLGGGTDTQYF.

This clone was picked up a small number of times. This chain uses TRBV4-1 with TRBJ2-7, with TRBD1 matching over 8 bases. With 5 bases clipped from V and 2 bases from J, the junction kept 8 bases outside the gene matches. The CDR3 is 15 residues long. Germline assignment: CDR1 MGHRA and CDR2 YSYEKL. CDR3: CASSEGQASTYEQYF. The CDR3 coding sequence is TGCGCCAGCAGCGAGGGACAGGCCAGCACCTACGAGCAGTACTTC.

This clone was counted once. CDR3 nucleotides: TGTGCCTGGCTCAGGGGGCTCAACTACAATGAGCAGTTCTTC. It yields the protein CAWLRGLNYNEQFF. This sequence joins TRBV30 and TRBJ2-1; TRBD1 matches at 8 bases. V lost 5 bases, J lost 3 bases, and 6 bases stayed unmatched. The CDR3 is 14 residues long. The germline gives CDR1 GTSNPN, CDR2 SVGIG (reference sequence).

The CDR3 loop reads CASSGRQGRYQETQYF. CDR3 DNA: TGTGCCAGCAGTGGTCGACAGGGGAGGTACCAAGAGACCCAGTACTTC. This chain uses TRBV6-1 with TRBJ2-5, with 8 bases fitting TRBD1. This CDR3 is 16 amino acids long. The V and J ends lost 4 bases and 0 bases, in that order; junction bases with no gene match: 7. CDR1 and CDR2 from the germline V gene are MNHNS and SASEGT.

This clone was seen more than once but under ten times. The CDR3 nucleotides read TGTGCCAGCAGAGAAAGCGGGACTGAAGCTTTCTTT. Translation gives CASRESGTEAFF. The gene calls are TRBV27 and TRBJ1-1, with D uncertain. CDR1 and CDR2 (germline): MNHEY, SMNVEV (reference sequence). V lost 6 bases, J lost 5 bases, and 10 bases lay in between. The CDR3 is 12 residues long.

The genes are TRBV30 and TRBJ2-7, with TRBD2 matching 10 bases. Germline V gives CDR1 GTSNPN, CDR2 SVGIG (reference sequence). J was trimmed by 5 bases and V by 1 base; bases with no gene match: 2. This CDR3 contains 13 residues. CDR3 DNA: TGTGCCTGGAGTGGACTAGCGGGCCACGAGCAGTACTTC. Translating it yields CAWSGLAGHEQYF.

This chain links TRBV9 with TRBJ2-3, with TRBD2 matching over 8 bases. The CDR3 is made up of 18 amino acids. Trimming at V came to 4 bases and at J to 0 bases, leaving 13 bases not matched to a gene. In germline, CDR1 is SGDLS, CDR2 YYNGEE. CDR3: CASSLLAGAGRSTDTQYF. As DNA, the CDR3 is TGTGCCAGCAGCCTTCTAGCGGGCGCCGGTAGAAGCACAGATACGCAGTATTTT.

The gene calls are TRBV27 and TRBJ1-2; D uncertain. The CDR3 consists of 13 residues. Germline assignment: CDR1 MNHEY and CDR2 SMNVEV (reference sequence). V lost 3 bases, J lost 4 bases, and 9 bases lay in between. The CDR3 sequence is CASSFPGFYGYTF. The DNA for the CDR3 is TGTGCCAGCAGTTTCCCAGGCTTCTATGGCTACACCTTC.

This chain uses TRBV7-9 with TRBJ2-3, with 8 positions matching TRBD2. The germline V gene encodes CDR1 SEHNR and CDR2 FQNEAQ (reference sequence). The junction had 3 bases not matched to a gene; V was cut back by 2 bases and J by 2 bases. There are 15 residues in the CDR3. Written as DNA, the CDR3 is TGTGCCAGCAGCTTAAGCGGGGGAGACACAGATACGCAGTATTTT. Translating it yields CASSLSGGDTDTQYF. The full variable domain, rest sourced from reference TRBV7-9 and TRBJ2-3, is DTGVSQNPRHKITKRGQNVTFRCDPISEHNRLYWYRQTLGQGPEFLTYFQNEAQLEKSRLLSDRFSAERPKGSFSTLEIQRTEQGDSAMYLCASSLSGGDTDTQYFGPGTRLTVL.

The chain couples TRBV27 to TRBJ2-5, with D possibly being TRBD1 (5 bases). The CDR3 has 14 residues. With 2 bases removed from V and 2 bases from J, the gap between germline ends came to 9 bases. From germline, CDR1 is MNHEY and CDR2 SMNVEV (reference sequence). The CDR3 nucleotides are TGTGCCAGCAGTTTAACCGCAGGGCAAGAGACCCAGTACTTC. Its protein is CASSLTAGQETQYF.

V gene TRBV5-1 combines with J gene TRBJ2-1, with TRBD2 identical over 11 bases. The CDR3 consists of 16 residues. Trimming took 4 bases from V and 5 from J; bases not matched to a gene: 8. Germline lookup yields CDR1 SGHRS and CDR2 YFSETQ. The CDR3 loop is CASSLGPSGGNNEQFF. CDR3 nucleotide sequence: TGCGCCAGCAGCCTCGGACCTAGCGGGGGGAACAATGAGCAGTTCTTC.

The chain carries TRBV19 and TRBJ2-1; possible D gene TRBD2, 5 bases. Trimming took 6 bases from V and 5 from J, leaving 8 bases between them. The CDR3 sequence is 12 residues long. The V gene's germline CDR1 is LNHDA and CDR2 SQIVND (reference sequence). The CDR3 nucleotides are TGTGCCAGTAGATACGGGAACAATGAGCAGTTCTTC. Translation: CASRYGNNEQFF.

CDR3 in DNA: TGTGCCAGCAGCGTACAGGGGGACAGCTGGTCACCCCTCCACTTT. Translated: CASSVQGDSWSPLHF. This sequence joins TRBV9 and TRBJ1-6; 7 bases fit TRBD1. CDR1 SGDLS and CDR2 YYNGEE come from the germline V gene. V gave up 1 base and J gave up 10 bases; unmatched junction bases: 8. The length of the CDR3 is 15 residues.

The CDR3 region has the DNA TGTGCCAGCATCCTCATCGGACAGGGCCACAATGAGCAGTTCTTC. This gives the protein CASILIGQGHNEQFF. The J gene is TRBJ2-1, the V gene TRBV7-9; 8 nucleotides line up with TRBD1. The CDR3 has 15 amino acids. CDR1 is SEHNR and CDR2 is FQNEAQ in the germline V gene (reference sequence). Losses at the gene ends were 7 bases for V and 5 bases for J; bases not matched to a gene: 10.

The chain joins TRBV2 to TRBJ1-4; D call uncertain. The germline gives CDR1 SNHLY, CDR2 FYNNEI. Trimming pared 6 bases from V and 6 bases from J, leaving 11 bases between. This CDR3 region has 13 residues. The CDR3 protein is CASSRGFDEKLFF. Here the CDR3 DNA reads TGTGCCAGCAGCCGGGGTTTCGATGAAAAACTGTTTTTT.

The chain is built from TRBV5-1 and TRBJ2-6, with D hard to call. This CDR3 comprises 17 residues. Per the germline V gene, CDR1 is SGHRS and CDR2 is YFSETQ. Trimming stripped 1 base from V and 2 bases from J, with 13 bases between. In DNA, the CDR3 is TGCGCCAGCAGCTTGACTACCAAGAGTGCTGGGGCCAACGTCCTGACTTTC. This codes for CASSLTTKSAGANVLTF.

The chain employs TRBV27 and TRBJ1-6, with TRBD1 matching 9 bases. This CDR3 is 18 amino acids long. Germline V CDR1 and CDR2: MNHEY, SMNVEV (reference sequence). Trimming took 5 bases from V and 3 from J; bases not matched to a gene: 11. The CDR3 DNA reads TGTGCCAGCAGTCGGGACAGGGCACGGGAATTCTATAATTCACCCCTCCACTTT. Its translation: CASSRDRAREFYNSPLHF.

The rearrangement uses TRBV2 and TRBJ1-1, with unresolved D. V was clipped by 7 bases and J by 1 base, with 10 bases between them. Per the germline V gene, CDR1 is SNHLY and CDR2 is FYNNEI. The CDR3 loop spans 13 amino acids. CDR3 bases: TGTGCCAGCACCTTTGGAGGGAACACTGAAGCTTTCTTT. Encoded protein: CASTFGGNTEAFF.

The chain has TRBV2 and TRBJ2-1, with D possibly matching TRBD2 (5 bases). The CDR3 is made up of 16 amino acids. CDR1 and CDR2 (germline): SNHLY, FYNNEI. V lost 2 bases and J 0 bases, leaving 11 bases between the germline ends. CDR3 sequence (DNA): TGTGCCAGCAGTGAATGGCTAGCCCTCTCCTACAATGAGCAGTTCTTC. This translates into CASSEWLALSYNEQFF.